Listed below are T cell receptor beta chains from one sample, sequenced in a study of CD8 T cell repertoires and HIV-1 epitope variants. The protocol was immunoSEQ multiplex PCR, while the TCRdb copy is restricted to in-frame clones and leaves out a portion. The sample has about 1,900 clones; approximately 62% are singletons. No antigens are known for them. Material for sequencing was cultured CD8+ T cells derived from PBMCs. All receptors derive from a male donor with HIV. CDR3s include the opening cysteine and the closing phenylalanine or tryptophan. D genes are given only for firm matches. Expanded clones get a size class; other rows say once, few or many, or leave the size out.

abundance	v_gene	d_gene	j_gene	CDR3nt	CDR3aa
NA	TRBV6-5	TRBD2	TRBJ2-5	TGTGCCAGCAGTTACTCCGGGACTAGCGGCCAAGAGACCCAGTACTTC	CASSYSGTSGQETQYF
once	TRBV7-2	TRBD1	TRBJ2-7	TGTGCCAGCAGCTTATCGGGACAGGGCCTCTACGAGCAGTACTTC	CASSLSGQGLYEQYF
NA	TRBV7-6	TRBD1	TRBJ2-5	TGTGCCAGCAGACCCGGGACAGGGTGGCAAGAGACCCAGTACTTC	CASRPGTGWQETQYF
few	TRBV6-5	TRBD1	TRBJ1-2	TGTGCCAGCAGTTACGCTACCGGGACAGGCTATGGCTACACCTTC	CASSYATGTGYGYTF
NA	TRBV11-2	NA	TRBJ2-5	TGTGCCAGCAGCGCCCGACAGATAGAGACCCAGTACTTC	CASSARQIETQYF
NA	TRBV6-5	NA	TRBJ2-7	TGTGCCAGCAGTTACGGGGCACAGGGCGAGCAGTACTTC	CASSYGAQGEQYF
NA	TRBV10-2	NA	TRBJ2-7	TGCGCCAGCAGTGAGTCGGCTTTCACGCACGAGCAGTACTTC	CASSESAFTHEQYF
NA	TRBV4-2	NA	TRBJ2-1	TGTGCCAGCAGCCAAGGCAGGGGCGATGAGCAGTTCTTC	CASSQGRGDEQFF
NA	TRBV27	TRBD1	TRBJ1-1	TGTGCCAGCAGTACCCCCGCGACAGGGCTTCTAAACACTGAAGCTTTCTTT	CASSTPATGLLNTEAFF
NA	TRBV7-2	NA	TRBJ1-1	TGTGCCAGCAGCTTACACGGTCCGGGGGCGGGTGACACTGAAGCTTTCTTT	CASSLHGPGAGDTEAFF
NA	TRBV9	NA	TRBJ1-6	TGTGCCAGCAGCGTAGATTCCTTCGCGGGGTCTGGGAATTCACCCCTCCACTTT	CASSVDSFAGSGNSPLHF
NA	TRBV7-6	NA	TRBJ2-6	TGTGCCAGCAGCCCCGTGGCAGGGTTCTTCTCTGGGGCCAACGTCCTGACTTTC	CASSPVAGFFSGANVLTF
NA	TRBV9	TRBD1	TRBJ1-2	TGTGCCAGCAGCGTTAACGACAGGGCCGGGGATGGCTACACCTTC	CASSVNDRAGDGYTF
NA	TRBV7-6	TRBD1	TRBJ1-4	TGTGCCAGCAGCGCGGGACAGGCATTTGGGGTACTGTTTTTT	CASSAGQAFGVLFF
NA	TRBV28	NA	TRBJ1-5	TGTGCCAGCAGCCCCGTCGGGGAGACAAATCAGCCCCAGCATTTT	CASSPVGETNQPQHF
once	TRBV20-1	NA	TRBJ2-1	TGCAGTGCTAGAGAACCAAACTCGGAGTTCTTC	CSAREPNSEFF
NA	TRBV29-1	TRBD2	TRBJ2-1	TGCAGCGTTGCAGCGGGAGAACTCACTTACAATGAGCAGTTCTTC	CSVAAGELTYNEQFF
NA	TRBV5-4	NA	TRBJ2-5	TGTGCCACCCCAGCGGAGACCCAGTACTTC	CATPAETQYF
NA	TRBV5-4	TRBD1	TRBJ1-6	TGTGCCAGCAGCTTGGGGAGGGGGCTAACACCCCTCCACTTT	CASSLGRGLTPLHF
NA	TRBV2	TRBD2	TRBJ2-1	TGTGCCAGCAGACAACTAGCGGGAGGGCCGTCAGGGCAGTTCTTC	CASRQLAGGPSGQFF
few	TRBV5-4	NA	TRBJ2-5	TGTGCCAGCAGTTTAGACTGGGATCAAGAGACCCAGTACTTC	CASSLDWDQETQYF
NA	TRBV11-3	NA	TRBJ2-3	TGTGCCAGCAGCTTACCAGACGCAGATACGCAGTATTTT	CASSLPDADTQYF
NA	TRBV27	NA	TRBJ2-5	TGTGCCAGCAGTAAAACCCAGCGACACCTCCAAGAGACCCAGTACTTC	CASSKTQRHLQETQYF
few	TRBV4-3	TRBD1	TRBJ2-2	TGCGCCAGCTCCGGGACAGGGGTTACCGGGGAGCTGTTTTTT	CASSGTGVTGELFF
few	TRBV6-5	TRBD2	TRBJ2-3	TGTGCCAGCAGTTATAGCGGGAGTATTACAGATACGCAGTATTTT	CASSYSGSITDTQYF
NA	TRBV15	NA	TRBJ1-1	TGTGCCACCAGCCTTGGGAACACTGAAGCTTTCTTT	CATSLGNTEAFF
NA	TRBV4-3	NA	TRBJ2-7	TGCGCCAGCAGCCAAGATCCAGGGTGGGAGCAGTACTTC	CASSQDPGWEQYF
NA	TRBV19	NA	TRBJ2-2	TGTGCCAGTAGTAACTGGATTCAGACTACGAACACCGGGGAGCTGTTTTTT	CASSNWIQTTNTGELFF
NA	TRBV23-1	NA	TRBJ1-5	TGCGCCAGCAGTCAGCCTCACACCGGGACACCGAAGGGTCAGCCCCAGCATTTT	CASSQPHTGTPKGQPQHF
NA	TRBV19	NA	TRBJ2-7	TGTGCCAGTACCTCAGACCAGGGGGAGCAGTACTTC	CASTSDQGEQYF
NA	TRBV9	NA	TRBJ2-3	TGTGCCAGCAGCGTAGAGTGGGGGGGCACAGATACGCAGTATTTT	CASSVEWGGTDTQYF
NA	TRBV29-1	NA	TRBJ1-2	TGCAGCGCCCAGGACGGGAGGACCTATGGCTACACCTTC	CSAQDGRTYGYTF
NA	TRBV15	NA	TRBJ1-1	TGTGCCACCAGCAGAGATCGGGACATCTCTGAAGCTTTCTTT	CATSRDRDISEAFF
NA	TRBV6-1	TRBD1	TRBJ2-7	TGTGCCAGCAGACAGGGGGCTTCCTCCTACGAGCAGTACTTC	CASRQGASSYEQYF
NA	TRBV2	TRBD1	TRBJ1-2	TGTGCCAGCAGCCTAGGACAGGGACTGTTGGGCTACACCTTC	CASSLGQGLLGYTF
NA	TRBV10-1	NA	TRBJ2-3	TGCGCCAGCAGTGAGTCGGGGGGGCCGGGAGATACGCAGTATTTT	CASSESGGPGDTQYF
once	TRBV18	NA	TRBJ2-5	TGTGCCAGCTCCCAGGAGGGACAGCGGATACAAGAGACCCAGTACTTC	CASSQEGQRIQETQYF
NA	TRBV19	NA	TRBJ1-1	TGTGCCAGTAGAATGGGCGGGACGACTGAAGCTTTCTTT	CASRMGGTTEAFF
NA	TRBV10-3	TRBD1	TRBJ2-3	TGTGCCATCAGTGAGGCGGGACAGGGAGTGACAGATACGCAGTATTTT	CAISEAGQGVTDTQYF
NA	TRBV28	NA	TRBJ2-7	TGTGCCAGCAGTTTACTGCCCAGGTACGAGCAGTACTTC	CASSLLPRYEQYF
NA	TRBV28	TRBD1	TRBJ1-2	TGTGCCAGCAGTTACGGGACAGAGGAGGGCTATGGCTACACCTTC	CASSYGTEEGYGYTF
NA	TRBV30	NA	TRBJ1-3	TGTGCCTGGAGTGCGGGACACTACTCTGGAAACACCATATATTTT	CAWSAGHYSGNTIYF
NA	TRBV5-5	TRBD2	TRBJ2-5	TGTGCCAGCAGCTTTTCTAGCGGGGGGCAAGAGACCCAGTACTTC	CASSFSSGGQETQYF
NA	TRBV29-1	TRBD2	TRBJ2-5	TGCAGCGTTGAGGGGGGGTTAGGAGAGACCCAGTACTTC	CSVEGGLGETQYF
few	TRBV14	NA	TRBJ1-6	TGTGCCAGCAGCCAAGAGTGGGGGGCCTATAATTCACCCCTCCACTTT	CASSQEWGAYNSPLHF
NA	TRBV4-2	NA	TRBJ2-2	TGTGCCAGCAGCCAAGATCGGGTGGCCGCCGGGGAGCTGTTTTTT	CASSQDRVAAGELFF
NA	TRBV19	TRBD1	TRBJ2-5	TGTGCCAGTAGTATTGCGCGTTGGGGACAGGGCCAAGAGACCCAGTACTTC	CASSIARWGQGQETQYF
NA	TRBV14	NA	TRBJ2-1	TGTGCCAGCAGCCAAGAGGTATGGAGCTCCTACAATGAGCAGTTCTTC	CASSQEVWSSYNEQFF
hyperexpanded	TRBV28	NA	TRBJ1-2	TGTGCCAGCGGCTTATATCCCTTGGACCTTAACTATGGCTACACCTTC	CASGLYPLDLNYGYTF
NA	TRBV7-8	TRBD1	TRBJ1-2	TGTGCCAGCAGCGACGGACAGGTATCGCCGTATGGCTACACCTTC	CASSDGQVSPYGYTF
few	TRBV5-4	NA	TRBJ1-2	TGTGCCAGCTTAGACGCGGATAACTATGGCTACACCTTC	CASLDADNYGYTF
NA	TRBV5-4	NA	TRBJ2-3	TGTGCCAGCAGCTTAGAATTAGCCCCTACTGACACAGATACGCAGTATTTT	CASSLELAPTDTDTQYF
NA	TRBV28	NA	TRBJ2-5	TGTGCCAGCAGCCCCGTAGACGGGACACTAAAGACCCAGTACTTC	CASSPVDGTLKTQYF